This T cell receptor beta chain is from a study of blood T cell repertoires in COVID-19 (dated by TCRdb to about 2020). With respect to the entire study: Samples from collaborators originated in the United States, Italy and Spain and spanned both the acute and convalescent phases of COVID-19. The material from the prospective study consisted of cDNA or gDNA derived from T cells, B-cell-depleted T cells, or PBMCs. The dataset comprised deeply sampled blood TCRbeta repertoires from subjects exposed to, actively infected with, or recovered from COVID-19. The repertoires were released in a freely available public database intended as a resource for research on the immune response to SARS-CoV-2. The samples were drawn from the first 160 participants of the ongoing ImmuneRACE study and from over a thousand subjects provided by 6 global collaborators. Nearly every sample came with metadata listing a de-identified subject ID, COVID-19 status, age in years and sex. HLA class I and class II types, where available, came from metadata supplied by the sample provider rather than from assay-based typing. Summary of the overall study and its limitations: The quantity of clinical and demographic metadata differed by source and by participant and was supplied without curation.

Participants in the prospective study were enrolled through a virtual design, were aged roughly 18 to 100 years, and lived in roughly 26 United States geographic areas. Cohort assignment in the prospective study relied on participant-reported clinical history from a screening survey and a study questionnaire. A participant counted as exposed if, within 2 weeks of entering the study, that participant had been in contact with someone who had a PCR-confirmed or clinician-diagnosed COVID-19 case. Mobile phlebotomists in the prospective study collected whole blood, serum and a nasopharyngeal or oropharyngeal swab from every participant. Participants in the prospective study had the option to provide additional blood draws and questionnaires over a roughly two-month period. Before DNA extraction, prospective study blood samples were shipped either frozen or at room temperature. The CDR3, cysteine through phenylalanine, is 15 amino acids long. The CDR3 DNA has 45 bases and is translated from base 1. Trimming takes 5 bases from V and 0 bases from J, and the germline ends sit 8 bases apart. For CDR1 and CDR2, the germline V gene (reference sequence) lists LGHDT and YNNKEL.

Turning to this clone: Its antigen has not been determined. The sample holds no much larger clone one base away, and base qualities are not on file.

TCRbeta CDR3 regions were amplified from genomic DNA using the immunoSEQ Assay, a bias-controlled multiplex PCR. From the authors' description of their analysis: Nucleated cell counts per sample were estimated from amplification of reference gene primers within the assay. To quantify the absolute abundance of each unique TCRbeta CDR3 rearrangement, sequence reads were collapsed and filtered. For each sample, productive Simpson clonality was calculated as the square root of Simpson's diversity index over productive rearrangements. In its TCRdb copy, this immuneACCESS table keeps in-frame sequences only and misses some clones. Where compared with another copy, unresolved V genes explain less than half of these, and the others have no known cause. V, J and clone size reflect that table, while D and trimming were determined from the DNA. Across this sample there are around 320,000 clones, with 90% seen only once. In total, the top ten clones hold 3.9% of the sample.

The clonotype comes from a woman aged 25 to 39 who had been exposed to COVID-19. Rearrangement joined TRBV3-1 (or the pseudogene TRBV3-2) to TRBJ2-6, with the D gene uncertain. The sample consisted of PBMCs or T cells enriched from blood (not recorded which). For the CDR3, the sequence is CASSSRFSGANVLTF. At the DNA level, the sequence is TGTGCCAGCAGCTCCCGTTTCTCTGGGGCCAACGTCCTGACTTTC.